This T cell receptor (beta chain) stems from a study of graft-versus-host responses after intestinal transplantation. V dropped 6 bases and J dropped 4 bases, with 24 bases sitting between them. Germline V gene data show CDR1 as KGHSH and CDR2 as LQKENI. This CDR3 region has 17 residues. Produced via immunoSEQ multiplex PCR; TCRdb's table is partial and in-frame only. Here the sample spans about 130,000 clones, 80% to 95% being singletons. A note on this clone: The antigen remains unidentified.

The sample was unstimulated CD4+ T cells sorted from spleen or lymph node cells, taken before intestinal transplant. This receptor was identified in a human donor who received an intestinal transplant. This chain links TRBV18 with TRBJ1-2, with a possible D match to TRBD1 (6 bases). CDR3 region: CASSPSILQGTGYGYTF. The CDR3 DNA is TGTGCCAGCTCCCCTAGCATTTTACAGGGTACGGGCTATGGCTACACCTTC.